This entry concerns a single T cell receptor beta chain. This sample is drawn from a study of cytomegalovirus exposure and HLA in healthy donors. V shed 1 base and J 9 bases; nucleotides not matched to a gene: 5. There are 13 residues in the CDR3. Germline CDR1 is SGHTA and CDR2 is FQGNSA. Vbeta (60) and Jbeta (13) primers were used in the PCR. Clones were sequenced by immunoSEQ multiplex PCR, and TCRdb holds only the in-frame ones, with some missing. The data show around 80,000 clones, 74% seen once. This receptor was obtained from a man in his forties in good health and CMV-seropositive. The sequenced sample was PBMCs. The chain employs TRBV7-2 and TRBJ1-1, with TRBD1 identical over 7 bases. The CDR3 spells CASSLGFRGQAFF. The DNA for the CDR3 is TGTGCCAGCAGCTTAGGTTTTAGGGGGCAAGCTTTCTTT.